This T cell receptor (beta chain) comes out of a study of human T cells and chemical hapten exposure. Study as a whole: The sensitizing agent was 2% DPC, placed on about 2 cm by about 2 cm of upper inner arm skin. Doses of diphenylcyclopropenone went to the patients' scalps weekly throughout the approximately 25-week study.

The CDR3 contains 11 residues. V gave up 6 bases and J gave up 11 bases, with 10 bases separating them. A note on this clonotype: Its antigen remains unknown.

TCRdb redid the calling of the RACE reads with MiXCR, one entry per CDR3 protein. The sample carries about 93,000 distinct CDR3 sequences, about 9% recorded once. The study, taken as a whole, reports: Healthy individuals' immune responses may differ from those of donors, who had alopecia.

Time point in this sample: pre-sensitization, week 0. Treatment indicated: therapeutic diphenylcyclopropenone sensitization with weekly scalp DPC. Blood draws came before every patch-test application. This receptor was taken from a man between 40 and 49 years old with alopecia areata. Some clones in this sample may be carry-over from other donors' samples. The chain couples TRBV12-3 or TRBV12-4 to TRBJ1-4; D is ambiguous. The starting material was whole blood, obtained in connection with sensitization to the hapten diphenylcyclopropenone (DPC). Here the CDR3 reads CASSSTKKLFF. The DNA of the CDR3 is TGTGCCAGCAGCTCCACAAAGAAACTGTTTTTT.